This T cell receptor (beta chain) was recovered during a study of cytomegalovirus exposure and HLA in healthy donors. This CDR3 is built from 12 residues. Deletions cut 6 bases from V and 7 bases from J, with 10 bases between. From germline, CDR1 is MNHEY and CDR2 SVGAGI. 60 Vbeta and 13 Jbeta primers were used in PCR. The method was immunoSEQ multiplex PCR; TCRdb's version includes in-frame clones alone and lacks a portion of them. The table has about 95,000 clones, around three quarters seen once; the top ten hold approximately 5.3%. This sequence joins TRBV6-5 and TRBJ2-1; D unclear. The clonotype was recovered from a man between 25 and 39 years old in good health and CMV-seropositive. Sequencing was carried out using PBMCs. The CDR3, as DNA: TGTGCCAGCAGGTCCTATAGTAATGAGCAGTTCTTC. Translating gives CASRSYSNEQFF.